This T cell receptor (beta chain) was sequenced for a study of cytomegalovirus exposure and HLA in healthy donors. Findings and limits, study-wide: In the 95 to 150 validation repertoires, a later analysis found that first-cohort TCR clusters tended to co-occur. The study put roughly 160 TCR beta chains on its list as cytomegalovirus-associated.

V lost 5 bases to trimming and J lost 2 bases, with 12 bases between them. Germline CDR1 is GTSNPN and CDR2 is SVGIG (reference sequence). This CDR3 has 13 residues. Using immunoSEQ multiplex PCR, the repertoire was profiled, and TCRdb retains in-frame clones only, with some absent. The sample carries 66,000 or so clones, nearly 98% recorded once. As for this clone: Its antigen is undetermined.

This TCR derives from a woman aged 18-30 years in good health and CMV-seropositive. This chain joins TRBV30 and TRBJ2-5, with D possibly being TRBD2 (7 bases). Specimen: PBMCs. The CDR3 spells CAWQGREQETQYF. The CDR3 coding sequence is TGTGCCTGGCAGGGGAGGGAGCAAGAGACCCAGTACTTC.